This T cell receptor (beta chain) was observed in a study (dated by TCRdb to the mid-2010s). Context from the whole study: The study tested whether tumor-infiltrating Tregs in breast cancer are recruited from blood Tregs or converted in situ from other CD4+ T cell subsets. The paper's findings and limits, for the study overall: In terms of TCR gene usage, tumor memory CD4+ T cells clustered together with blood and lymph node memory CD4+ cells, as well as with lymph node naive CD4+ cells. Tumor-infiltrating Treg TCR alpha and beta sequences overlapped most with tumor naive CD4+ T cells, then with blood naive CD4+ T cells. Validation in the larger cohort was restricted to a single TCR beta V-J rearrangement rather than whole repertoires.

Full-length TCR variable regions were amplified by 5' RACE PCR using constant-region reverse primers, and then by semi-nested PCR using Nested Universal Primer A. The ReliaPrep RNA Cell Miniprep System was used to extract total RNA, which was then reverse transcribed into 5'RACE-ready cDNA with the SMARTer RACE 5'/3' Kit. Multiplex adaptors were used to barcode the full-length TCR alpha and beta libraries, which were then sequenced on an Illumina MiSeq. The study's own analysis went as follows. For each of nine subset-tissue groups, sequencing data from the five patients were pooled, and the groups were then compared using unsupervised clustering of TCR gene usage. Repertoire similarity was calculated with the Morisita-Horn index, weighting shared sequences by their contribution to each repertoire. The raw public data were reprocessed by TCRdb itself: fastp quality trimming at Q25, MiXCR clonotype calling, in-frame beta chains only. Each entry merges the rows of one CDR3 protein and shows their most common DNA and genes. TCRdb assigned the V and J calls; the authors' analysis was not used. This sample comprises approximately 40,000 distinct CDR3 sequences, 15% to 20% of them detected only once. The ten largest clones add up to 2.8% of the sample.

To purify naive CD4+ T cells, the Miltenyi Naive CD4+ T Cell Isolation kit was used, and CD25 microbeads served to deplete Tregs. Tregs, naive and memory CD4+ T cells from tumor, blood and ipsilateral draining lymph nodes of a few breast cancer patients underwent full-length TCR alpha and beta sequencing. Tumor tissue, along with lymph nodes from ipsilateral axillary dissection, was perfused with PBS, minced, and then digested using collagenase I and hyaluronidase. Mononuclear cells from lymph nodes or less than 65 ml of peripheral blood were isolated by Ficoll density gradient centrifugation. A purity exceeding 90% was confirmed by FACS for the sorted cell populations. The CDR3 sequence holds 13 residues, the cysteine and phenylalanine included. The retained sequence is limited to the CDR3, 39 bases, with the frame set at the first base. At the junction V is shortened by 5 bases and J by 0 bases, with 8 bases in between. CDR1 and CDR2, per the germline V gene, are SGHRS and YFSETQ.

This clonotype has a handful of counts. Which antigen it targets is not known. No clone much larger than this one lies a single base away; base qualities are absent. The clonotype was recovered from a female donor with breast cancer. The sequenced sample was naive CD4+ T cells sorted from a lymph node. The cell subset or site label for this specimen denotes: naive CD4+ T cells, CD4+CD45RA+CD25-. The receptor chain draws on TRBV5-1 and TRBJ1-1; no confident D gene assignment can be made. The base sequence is TGCGCCAGCAGTGGCAGGATGAACACTGAAGCTTTCTTT. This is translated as CASSGRMNTEAFF. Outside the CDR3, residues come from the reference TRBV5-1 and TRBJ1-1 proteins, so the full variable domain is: KAGVTQTPRYLIKTRGQQVTLSCSPISGHRSVSWYQQTPGQGLQFLFEYFSETQRNKGNFPGRFSGRQFSNSRSEMNVSTLELGDSALYLCASSGRMNTEAFFGQGTRLTVV.